Below are 17 T cell receptor beta chains sequenced from a single sample in a study of OX40 agonist ivuxolimab in advanced cancers. The protocol was immunoSEQ multiplex PCR, while the TCRdb copy is restricted to in-frame clones and leaves out a portion. The repertoire holds about 83,000 clones, with about 90% as singletons. Sample: CD4+ or CD8+ T cells sorted from blood, taken in a trial of the OX40 agonist ivuxolimab. Every receptor here comes from an adult with an advanced solid tumor such as melanoma, head and neck, liver or kidney cancer.

The chain is built from TRBV28 and TRBJ2-4, with a tentative D call TRBD2 (6 bases). The CDR3 is made up of 14 amino acids. Trimming pared 7 bases from V and 6 bases from J, leaving 16 bases between. Germline-derived CDR1 and CDR2 are MDHEN and SYDVKM. CDR3 bases: TGTGCCAGCACCCCGCTTGCGGGGTTAAACATTCAGTACTTC. This sequence encodes CASTPLAGLNIQYF.

The chain is built from TRBV6-4 and TRBJ2-1; TRBD2 agrees at 7 bases. V dropped 0 bases and J dropped 5; count of bases not matched to a gene: 7. Germline assignment: CDR1 MRHNA and CDR2 SNTAGT. This CDR3 region has 16 residues. The CDR3 nucleotides read TGTGCCAGCAGTGACTCAGGGGAGGGGCCGGACAATGAGCAGTTCTTC. Protein product: CASSDSGEGPDNEQFF.

This chain links TRBV13 with TRBJ1-4; the D is unclear. The CDR3 extends over 16 amino acids. Germline V lookup: CDR1 PRHDT, CDR2 FYEKMQ (reference sequence). V was clipped by 5 bases and J by 7 bases, with 20 bases between them. CDR3 DNA: TGTGCCAGCAGCCCGCTCGGCGGGGAGGGTGGTGAAAAACTGTTTTTT. Encoded protein: CASSPLGGEGGEKLFF.

This chain connects TRBV5-1 to TRBJ1-2, with D hard to call. V was pared by 0 bases and J by 7 bases, with 16 bases between. CDR3 length equals 15 residues. Per the germline V gene, CDR1 is SGHRS and CDR2 is YFSETQ. CDR3 region: CASSLGRGVITGYTF. CDR3 nucleotide sequence: TGCGCCAGCAGCTTGGGGCGCGGAGTAATAACTGGCTACACCTTC.

The chain uses TRBV15 and TRBJ2-1; D unclear. Germline CDR1 LNHNV, CDR2 YYDKDF (reference sequence). The V and J ends lost 2 bases and 8 bases respectively, with 7 bases between them. The CDR3 spans 12 residues. In DNA, the CDR3 is TGTGCCACCAGCAGAAGAAGTGATGAGCAGTTCTTC. It translates to CATSRRSDEQFF.

This chain uses TRBV28 with TRBJ2-5, with D tentatively TRBD1 or TRBD2 (6 bases each). This CDR3 is 14 amino acids long. The germline V and J ends were trimmed by 5 bases and 5 bases, with 15 bases remaining between them. The germline gives CDR1 MDHEN, CDR2 SYDVKM. In nucleotides, the CDR3 is TGTGCCAGCAGTCCGAAGGGGGGCCGGGAGACCCAGTACTTC. This sequence encodes CASSPKGGRETQYF.

The chain recombines TRBV27 with TRBJ1-5; TRBD1 matches 7 bases. Germline V gene data show CDR1 as MNHEY and CDR2 as SMNVEV (reference sequence). Trimming at V came to 6 bases and at J to 4 bases, leaving 6 bases not matched to a gene. The CDR3 has 14 amino acids. CDR3: CASSHRQGNQPQHF. The CDR3 DNA reads as TGTGCCAGCAGCCATCGACAGGGAAATCAGCCCCAGCATTTT.

The genes are TRBV6-5 and TRBJ2-5; D is undetermined. V lost 7 bases, J lost 1 base, and 4 bases lay in between. Germline CDR1 is MNHEY and CDR2 is SVGAGI. There are 11 residues in the CDR3. The CDR3 region has the DNA TGTGCCAGCACGGCCCAAGAGACCCAGTACTTC. Residues: CASTAQETQYF.

The chain joins TRBV6-4 to TRBJ2-3; a weak D match, TRBD2 (5 bases). The germline gives CDR1 MRHNA, CDR2 SNTAGT. The CDR3 runs to 17 residues. The germline V and J ends were trimmed by 0 bases and 1 base, with 14 bases remaining between them. The CDR3 reads CASSDSFLAEGTDTQYF. The CDR3 DNA is TGTGCCAGCAGTGACTCTTTTCTTGCGGAGGGCACAGATACGCAGTATTTT.

The gene calls are TRBV13 and TRBJ2-7; D is uncertain. Germline CDR1 and CDR2: PRHDT and FYEKMQ (reference sequence). Trimming stripped 0 bases from V and 1 base from J, with 4 bases between. The CDR3 runs to 13 residues. The DNA of the CDR3 is TGTGCCAGCAGCTTAGGCAGTTCCTACGAGCAGTACGTC. It codes for CASSLGSSYEQYV.

The rearrangement uses TRBV11-2 and TRBJ2-1, with D possibly TRBD2 on 6 matching bases. Germline-derived CDR1 and CDR2 are SGHAT and FQNNGV. V lost 7 bases and J lost 0, with 13 bases in between. The CDR3 spans 15 residues. DNA of the CDR3: TGTGCCAGCATCCTGCGGGACTTCTCCTACAATGAGCAGTTCTTC. Protein: CASILRDFSYNEQFF.

The rearrangement uses TRBV6-5 and TRBJ2-2; 9 bases are shared with TRBD2. With V trimmed by 0 bases and J by 4 bases, 3 bases remained unmatched. The CDR3 contains 16 residues. The germline gives CDR1 MNHEY, CDR2 SVGAGI. CDR3 bases: TGTGCCAGCAGTTACTCTGCGGGGGGGATCACCGGGGAGCTGTTTTTT. It translates to CASSYSAGGITGELFF.

CDR3 nucleotide sequence: TGTGCCAGCAGTTTGGGAGGGGATCAGCCCCAGCATTTT. Translated: CASSLGGDQPQHF. The gene calls are TRBV6-5 and TRBJ1-5; maybe TRBD1 (5 bases). CDR1 is MNHEY, CDR2 SVGAGI, per germline. V gave up 4 bases and J gave up 5 bases, with 9 bases separating them. The length of the CDR3 is 13 residues.

V and J are TRBV11-3 and TRBJ1-3; D is uncertain. Germline lookup yields CDR1 SGHNT and CDR2 YENEEA. This CDR3 has 13 residues. V lost 3 bases and J lost 4, with 7 bases in between. DNA for the CDR3: TGTGCCAGCAGCTTTTCTTTAGGAAACACCATATATTTT. Protein sequence: CASSFSLGNTIYF.

This chain joins TRBV9 and TRBJ2-1; TRBD2 agrees at 10 bases. The CDR3 is 16 residues long. Trimming at V came to 4 bases and at J to 1 base, leaving 5 bases not matched to a gene. Germline V lookup: CDR1 SGDLS, CDR2 YYNGEE. In nucleotides, the CDR3 is TGTGCCAGCAGCCTCCCGACTAGCGGGTCCTACAATGAGCAGTTCTTC. Its protein is CASSLPTSGSYNEQFF. Drawing the rest from reference TRBV9 and TRBJ2-1, the complete variable domain is DSGVTQTPKHLITATGQRVTLRCSPRSGDLSVYWYQQSLDQGLQFLIQYYNGEERAKGNILERFSAQQFPDLHSELNLSSLELGDSALYFCASSLPTSGSYNEQFFGPGTRLTVL.

The chain couples TRBV28 to TRBJ1-6, with unresolved D. The V end lost 4 bases, the J end lost 6 bases, and 7 bases lay between the germline ends. Germline V gene sequence: CDR1 MDHEN, CDR2 SYDVKM. This CDR3 has 13 residues. DNA of the CDR3: TGTGCCAGCAGTTGGGCAGTTAATTCACCCCTCCACTTT. Translating it yields CASSWAVNSPLHF.

The V gene is TRBV27, the J gene TRBJ2-7; 10 nucleotides match TRBD1. CDR1 MNHEY and CDR2 SMNVEV come from the germline V gene (reference sequence). This CDR3 contains 14 residues. V gave up 5 bases and J gave up 5 bases; unmatched junction bases: 6. The CDR3 here is CASSTRTGGDEQYF. The CDR3 DNA follows: TGTGCCAGCAGTACTAGGACAGGGGGGGACGAGCAGTACTTC.